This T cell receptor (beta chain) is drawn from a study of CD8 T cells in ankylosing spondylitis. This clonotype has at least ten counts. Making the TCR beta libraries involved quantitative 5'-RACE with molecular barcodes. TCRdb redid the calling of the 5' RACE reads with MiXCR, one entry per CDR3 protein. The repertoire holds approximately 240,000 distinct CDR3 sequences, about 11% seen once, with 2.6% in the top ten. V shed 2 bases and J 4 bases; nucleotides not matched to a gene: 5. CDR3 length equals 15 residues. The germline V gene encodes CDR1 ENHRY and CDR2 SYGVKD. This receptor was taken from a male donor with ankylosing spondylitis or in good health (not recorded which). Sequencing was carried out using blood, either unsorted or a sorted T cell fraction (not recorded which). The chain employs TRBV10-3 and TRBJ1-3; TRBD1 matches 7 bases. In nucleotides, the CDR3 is TGTGCCATCAGTGAGCAGGGGGTGGCCGGAAACACCATATATTTT. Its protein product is CAISEQGVAGNTIYF.